The entry below gives a single TCR beta chain sequence along with its context. No antigen is known for it. TCRdb keeps only in-frame clones here, not all; method: immunoSEQ multiplex PCR. The table records more than 55,000 clones, 81% of them present only once. The sample belongs to a study of OX40 agonist ivuxolimab in advanced cancers. Study overall: Males comprised around 78% of the group, whose mean age was roughly 60 years (range 23 to 79). Partial responses were seen in three patients, one with hepatocellular carcinoma and two with cutaneous melanoma.

Study outcomes and limitations: CD4+ T cells averaged fewer expanded clones than CD8+ T cells.

This CDR3 region has 13 residues. V lost 3 bases and J 0 bases, leaving 4 bases between the germline ends. Germline V CDR1 and CDR2: SEHNR, FQNEAQ (reference sequence). The source was CD4+ or CD8+ T cells sorted from blood, collected in a trial of the OX40 agonist ivuxolimab. The V gene is TRBV7-9, the J gene TRBJ2-3; D call uncertain. This receptor was obtained from an adult with an advanced solid tumor such as melanoma, head and neck, liver or kidney cancer. As DNA, the CDR3 is TGTGCCAGCAGCTTCCCAAGCACAGATACGCAGTATTTT. Its protein is CASSFPSTDTQYF.